The subject of this entry is one TCR beta chain. What it binds is unknown. The germline V gene has CDR1 MNHEY and CDR2 SVGAGI. Unmatched junction bases numbered 2, after V lost 2 bases and J lost 4 bases. There are 15 residues in the CDR3. These data come from a study of cytomegalovirus exposure and HLA in healthy donors. Study-wide results and limits: Among TCR beta chains, those listed as cytomegalovirus-associated numbered over 150.

The assay was immunoSEQ multiplex PCR, and TCRdb's table has in-frame clones only and misses some. The sample records approximately 160,000 clones, 95% to 96% being singletons. The source is a woman aged 18-29 years in good health and CMV-seronegative. The chain joins TRBV6-5 to TRBJ1-2, with 12 bases that match TRBD1. The sequenced material came from PBMCs. The CDR3 loop reads CASSYGTGGGYGYTF. The DNA of the CDR3 is TGTGCCAGCAGTTACGGGACAGGGGGCGGCTATGGCTACACCTTC.